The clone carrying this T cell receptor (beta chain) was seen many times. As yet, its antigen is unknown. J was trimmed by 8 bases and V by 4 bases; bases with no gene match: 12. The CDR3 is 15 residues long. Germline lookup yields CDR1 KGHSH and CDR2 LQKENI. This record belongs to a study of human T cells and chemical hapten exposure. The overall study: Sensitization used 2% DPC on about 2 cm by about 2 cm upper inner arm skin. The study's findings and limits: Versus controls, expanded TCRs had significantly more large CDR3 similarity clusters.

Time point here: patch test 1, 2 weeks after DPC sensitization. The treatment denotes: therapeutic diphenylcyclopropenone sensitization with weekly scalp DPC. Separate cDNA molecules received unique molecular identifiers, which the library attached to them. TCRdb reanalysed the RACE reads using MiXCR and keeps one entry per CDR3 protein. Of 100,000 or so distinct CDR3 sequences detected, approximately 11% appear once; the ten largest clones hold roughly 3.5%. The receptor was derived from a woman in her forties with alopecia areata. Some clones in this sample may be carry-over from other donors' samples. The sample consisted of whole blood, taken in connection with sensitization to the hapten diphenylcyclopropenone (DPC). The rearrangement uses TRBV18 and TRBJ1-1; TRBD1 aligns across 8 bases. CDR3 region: CASSRQKGTGGEAFF. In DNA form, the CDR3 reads TGTGCCAGCTCACGACAAAAAGGGACAGGAGGAGAAGCTTTCTTT. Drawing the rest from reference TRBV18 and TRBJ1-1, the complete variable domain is NAGVMQNPRHLVRRRGQEARLRCSPMKGHSHVYWYRQLPEEGLKFMVYLQKENIIDESGMPKERFSAEFPKEGPSILRIQQVVRGDSAAYFCASSRQKGTGGEAFFGQGTRLTVV.